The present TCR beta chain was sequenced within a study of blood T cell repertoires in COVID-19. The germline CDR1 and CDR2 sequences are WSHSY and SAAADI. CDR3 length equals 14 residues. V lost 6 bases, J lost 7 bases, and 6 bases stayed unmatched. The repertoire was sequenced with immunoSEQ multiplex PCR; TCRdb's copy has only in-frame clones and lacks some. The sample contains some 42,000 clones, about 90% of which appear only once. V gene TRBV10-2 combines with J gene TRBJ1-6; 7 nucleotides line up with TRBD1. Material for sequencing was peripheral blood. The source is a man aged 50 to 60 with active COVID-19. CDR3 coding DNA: TGCGCCAGCAGGCAGGGGGTCACGAATTCACCCCTCCACTTT. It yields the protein CASRQGVTNSPLHF.